Here is one TCR beta chain with its context. Its antigen is not identified. The data were obtained in a study of identical twins. Study conclusions and caveats: Because invariant MAIT and iNKT cells could be present, zero-insertion analyses could be partly confounded.

TCRdb ran MiXCR on the 5' RACE reads and lists one entry per CDR3 protein. This sample has about 520,000 distinct CDR3 sequences; roughly a fifth occur once, and the top ten carry under 0.95%. These data are also associated with another study on T cells expressing NK-cell markers. From that study: CD3+CD56+NKG2C+, CD3+CD56+NKG2C- and CD3+CD56-NKG2C+ T cells, once sorted, supplied the TCR beta repertoires.

The sequencing sample was made of CD4+ T cells sorted from blood. The sequence derives from a woman under 30 in good health.

CDR3 sequence (DNA): TGCAGTGCTCCTCACGGCTACACCTTC. Translating gives CSAPHGYTF. The rearrangement links TRBV20-1 to TRBJ1-2; no reliable D call. V lost 5 bases and J 8 bases, leaving 6 bases between the germline ends. CDR1 is DFQATT and CDR2 is SNEGSKA in the germline V gene (reference sequence). This CDR3 is built from 9 residues.